Listed below are T cell receptor beta chains from one sample, sequenced in a study of T cell repertoires in cytomegalovirus infection. TCRdb re-called the reads through MiXCR, storing one row per CDR3 protein. The table shows roughly 990,000 distinct CDR3 sequences, with less than 40% occurring only once. These receptors are not linked to any known antigen. The material was cultured CD8+ T cells from PBMCs, obtained from culture after CMV antigen stimulation. All receptors derive from a human donor in good health (CMV status not recorded). Some clones in this sample may be carry-over from other donors' samples. The CDR3 runs from the conserved cysteine through the conserved F or W. The listing skips clone size in some rows; elsewhere it reads once, few, many or a size class.

>TRBV5-1|TRBJ1-3|-
CASSLARAGGLNTIYF
>TRBV9|TRBJ2-5|-
CASSTGTGPETQYF
>TRBV25-1|TRBJ2-4|-
CASSYGRIQYF
>TRBV27|TRBJ2-2|few
CASSPTGGELFF
>TRBV9|TRBJ2-3|many
CASSAGGTDTQYF
>TRBV9|TRBJ2-3|-
CASTLGTLSTDTQYF
>TRBV9|TRBJ2-6|-
CASSAKGKGANVLTF
>TRBV6-1|TRBJ1-4|few
CASSEPGQGTEKLFF
>TRBV24-1|TRBJ2-1|-
CATSDLQGGRINEQFF
>TRBV6-1|TRBJ1-1|-
CASSEAEFTGYTEAFF
>TRBV19|TRBJ2-2|once
CASRAGSGTGELFF
>TRBV20-1|TRBJ2-1|-
CSASGRVYNEQFF
>TRBV7-9|TRBJ1-4|-
CASEKTGPTNEKLFF
>TRBV6-2/TRBV6-3|TRBJ1-1|few
CASSYSEEGTEAFF
>TRBV27|TRBJ1-1|few
CASQQNTEAFF
>TRBV5-5|TRBJ1-2|few
CASSLGGGSSFGYTF
>TRBV7-3|TRBJ2-1|many
CASSLMGEPNEQFF
>TRBV2|TRBJ2-3|-
CASSDPYRGGTDTQYF